What follows are 32 T cell receptor beta chains derived from one specimen sequenced in a study of CD8 T cells in Susac syndrome. It was with random hexamers that roughly 0.45 to 1 ug RNA was reverse transcribed. TCRdb re-analysed the immunoSEQ multiplex PCR reads in MiXCR, keeping a single row per CDR3 protein. This table has a few hundred thousand distinct CDR3 sequences, 70% to 90% appearing once. The material sequenced was CD8+ T cells from PBMCs. The receptors shown here come from a human donor with multiple sclerosis.

This rearrangement joins TRBV6-1 to TRBJ1-1; maybe TRBD1 (6 bases). Per germline, CDR1 MNHNS and CDR2 SASEGT. The CDR3 is 19 residues long. The ends were cut back, 4 bases at V and 1 base at J, with 25 bases in the middle. CDR3 protein: CASSVYSAWGGPKNTEAFF. The CDR3 region has the DNA TGTGCCAGCAGTGTATATTCAGCGTGGGGGGGCCCTAAGAACACTGAAGCTTTCTTT.

V gene TRBV9 combines with J gene TRBJ1-1; TRBD1 might be the D (6 bases). The CDR3 length is 16 residues. With 3 bases removed from V and 0 bases from J, the gap between germline ends came to 15 bases. Germline-derived CDR1 and CDR2 are SGDLS and YYNGEE. The CDR3 DNA follows: TGTGCCAGCAGCGCAAACAGGGAACCAGTGAACACTGAAGCTTTCTTT. Translation gives CASSANREPVNTEAFF.

The CDR3 DNA sequence: TGCAGTGCCGGGACTACCGCAGGGGATGAGCAGTTCTTC. Translation gives CSAGTTAGDEQFF. The chain is built from TRBV20-1 and TRBJ2-1; D might be TRBD2 (7 bases). Germline V gene sequence: CDR1 DFQATT, CDR2 SNEGSKA (reference sequence). The CDR3 spans 13 residues. V lost 6 bases to trimming and J lost 8 bases, with 17 bases between them.

The chain employs TRBV10-3 and TRBJ2-1; D possibly matches TRBD1 or TRBD2 (7 bases each). Between the trimmed V and J ends, which lost 0 bases and 6 bases, there was a span of 12 bases. The germline CDR1 and CDR2 sequences are ENHRY and SYGVKD. This CDR3 is built from 15 residues. The CDR3 DNA reads as TGTGCCATCAGTGAGTCGGCAGGGGGGGGCAATGAGCAGTTCTTC. This codes for CAISESAGGGNEQFF.

V usage is TRBV25-1 and J usage is TRBJ1-2; 8 nucleotides match TRBD1. CDR1 and CDR2 from the germline V gene are MGHDK and SYGVNS. This CDR3 has 15 amino acids. After removal of 4 bases from V and 5 bases from J, the junction contained 9 bases not matched to a gene. The CDR3 DNA is TGTGCCAGCAGTGCGACAGGGGAGGGAGGATATGGCTACACCTTC. It codes for CASSATGEGGYGYTF.

This chain links TRBV12-3 or TRBV12-4 with TRBJ2-5; 10 bases are shared with TRBD2. The CDR3 runs to 14 residues. The V and J ends lost 6 bases and 6 bases, in that order; junction bases with no gene match: 7. The CDR3 loop reads CASRRAGGRKTQYF. As DNA, the CDR3 is TGTGCCAGCAGACGAGCGGGAGGGCGAAAGACCCAGTACTTC.

This sequence joins TRBV4-1 and TRBJ2-7; the D gene is possibly TRBD1 (5 bases). Germline CDR1 and CDR2: MGHRA and YSYEKL. The V gene lost 1 base and the J gene lost 2 bases, with 12 bases spanning the gap. The CDR3 has 15 residues. The CDR3 loop reads CASSQGPADTYEQYF. The DNA of the CDR3 is TGCGCCAGCAGCCAAGGCCCGGCGGACACCTACGAGCAGTACTTC.

The genes are TRBV4-1 and TRBJ2-1; 11 bases are shared with TRBD1. Germline CDR1 is MGHRA and CDR2 is YSYEKL. The CDR3 has 15 amino acids. Trimming took 4 bases from V and 10 from J; bases not matched to a gene: 9. CDR3 coding DNA: TGCGCCAGCAGCCCTGGGACAGGGGGATGGGGAGAGCAGTTCTTC. Amino acid sequence: CASSPGTGGWGEQFF.

The rearrangement uses TRBV10-3 and TRBJ1-5, with D perhaps TRBD1 (5 bases). From germline, CDR1 is ENHRY and CDR2 SYGVKD. The V gene lost 10 bases and the J gene lost 2 bases, with 15 bases spanning the gap. The CDR3 covers 14 residues. CDR3 bases: TGTGCCACGGGGGGGTCAGGCGGCAATCAGCCCCAGCATTTT. The encoded protein is CATGGSGGNQPQHF.

The rearrangement links TRBV29-1 to TRBJ2-1; the match to TRBD2 covers 8 bases. Unmatched junction bases numbered 8, after V lost 3 bases and J lost 7 bases. CDR1 SQVTM and CDR2 ANQGSEA come from the germline V gene. CDR3 length: 14 amino acids. The CDR3: CSVEGLGAGNEQFF. CDR3 nucleotide sequence: TGCAGCGTTGAGGGACTAGGAGCTGGGAATGAGCAGTTCTTC.

The chain links TRBV7-9 to TRBJ1-1; D not resolved. The CDR3 sequence is 12 residues long. Germline values: CDR1 SEHNR, CDR2 FQNEAQ (reference sequence). Trimming removed 2 bases from V and 4 bases from J, with 5 bases in between. CDR3 loop: CASSLITTEAFF. The CDR3 DNA reads TGTGCCAGCAGCTTAATAACCACTGAAGCTTTCTTT.

Turning to this clonotype: Germline and junction disagree at one end, which may indicate a read error. The CDR3 spells CSSSGPRTGANTGELFF. CDR3 sequence (DNA): TGTTCCAGCAGCGGCCCCCGGACAGGGGCGAACACCGGGGAGCTGTTTTTT. V usage is TRBV9 and J usage is TRBJ2-2, with TRBD1 matching 9 bases. Germline V CDR1 and CDR2: SGDLS, YYNGEE. The CDR3 sequence is 17 residues long.

The rearrangement links TRBV30 to TRBJ2-7; unclear D gene. The germline V gene encodes CDR1 GTSNPN and CDR2 SVGIG (reference sequence). This CDR3 has 11 residues. Trimming left V 3 bases short and J 4 bases short, with 7 bases between. As DNA, the CDR3 is TGTGCCTGGAGCCTAGGGTACGAGCAGTACTTC. Its protein product is CAWSLGYEQYF.

The chain recombines TRBV6-2 or TRBV6-3 with TRBJ1-5, with D uncertain. This CDR3 contains 13 residues. Trimming stripped 5 bases from V and 9 bases from J, with 14 bases between. The V gene's germline CDR1 is MNHEY and CDR2 SVGEGT. CDR3 sequence: CASSHPGGWPQHF. The CDR3 DNA is TGTGCCAGCAGTCACCCAGGAGGATGGCCCCAGCATTTT.

The V call is TRBV20-1, the J call TRBJ2-1; D may match TRBD1 or TRBD2 (6 bases each). The CDR3 has 18 residues. V was shortened by 0 bases and J by 2 bases, with 20 bases between the two germline ends. CDR1 and CDR2 from the germline V gene are DFQATT and SNEGSKA (reference sequence). The CDR3 DNA follows: TGCAGTGCTAGAGACAACGGGGGCCACCATTTAACCTACAATGAGCAGTTCTTC. Translating gives CSARDNGGHHLTYNEQFF.

J is TRBJ1-1 and V is TRBV19, with D perhaps TRBD1 (5 bases). Trimming took 2 bases from V and 3 from J, leaving 13 bases between them. The V gene's germline CDR1 is LNHDA and CDR2 SQIVND (reference sequence). The CDR3 is 15 amino acids. CDR3 loop: CASSIRGGGDTEAFF. CDR3 in DNA: TGTGCCAGTAGTATACGAGGCGGGGGGGACACTGAAGCTTTCTTT.

The V gene is TRBV20-1, the J gene TRBJ2-7, with a tentative D call TRBD2 (7 bases). V was cut by 0 bases and J by 1 base, with 19 bases left in between. The germline V gene has CDR1 DFQATT and CDR2 SNEGSKA (reference sequence). CDR3 length equals 17 residues. CDR3: CSARDRGGARQSYEQYF. Here the CDR3 DNA reads TGCAGTGCTAGAGATAGGGGGGGGGCCCGACAGTCCTACGAGCAGTACTTC.

The rearrangement links TRBV5-1 to TRBJ2-3; maybe TRBD1 (6 bases). The CDR3 covers 17 residues. Germline V CDR1 and CDR2: SGHRS, YFSETQ. Trimming removed 4 bases at V and 0 bases at J, with 18 bases between. The CDR3 here is CASSLPIQGESTDTQYF. In nucleotides, the CDR3 is TGCGCCAGCAGCCTTCCGATACAGGGTGAAAGCACAGATACGCAGTATTTT. Together with reference TRBV5-1 and TRBJ2-3, the CDR3 gives the full variable domain: KAGVTQTPRYLIKTRGQQVTLSCSPISGHRSVSWYQQTPGQGLQFLFEYFSETQRNKGNFPGRFSGRQFSNSRSEMNVSTLELGDSALYLCASSLPIQGESTDTQYFGPGTRLTVL.

This clonotype occurred once. The V and J genes are TRBV7-2 and TRBJ2-4; D not certain. V was pared by 6 bases and J by 0 bases, with 12 bases between. The germline gives CDR1 SGHTA, CDR2 FQGNSA. The CDR3 is made up of 15 amino acids. The CDR3 sequence is CASRPLRTAKNIQYF. The CDR3 DNA reads TGTGCCAGCAGACCACTACGTACAGCCAAAAACATTCAGTACTTC.

This rearrangement joins TRBV13 to TRBJ2-3, with D hard to call. Trimming left V 4 bases short and J 14 bases short, with 19 bases between. Germline V gene data show CDR1 as PRHDT and CDR2 as FYEKMQ (reference sequence). CDR3 size: 13 residues. The chain's CDR3 is CASSSTDSVARYF. For the CDR3, the DNA is TGTGCCAGCAGCTCCACCGACTCCGTGGCAAGGTATTTT.

This clonotype turned up a few times. The chain links TRBV4-2 to TRBJ1-3; weak D call: TRBD1 (6 bases). V dropped 0 bases and J dropped 0 bases, with 15 bases sitting between them. The germline V gene has CDR1 LGHNA and CDR2 YNFKEQ. The CDR3 spans 18 residues. The CDR3 reads CASSQDLGQSYSGNTIYF. CDR3 DNA sequence: TGTGCCAGCAGCCAAGATCTAGGACAGTCATACTCTGGAAACACCATATATTTT.

CDR3 sequence: CACTRINTGELFF. CDR3 DNA sequence: TGTGCCTGCACCCGGATTAACACCGGGGAGCTGTTTTTT. The V gene is TRBV30, the J gene TRBJ2-2, with unresolved D. The length of the CDR3 is 13 residues. Looked up from germline, CDR1 is GTSNPN and CDR2 is SVGIG (reference sequence). The ends were cut back, 6 bases at V and 2 bases at J, with 10 bases in the middle.

The rearrangement links TRBV9 to TRBJ2-1; perhaps TRBD1 as D (6 bases). The V and J ends lost 0 bases and 2 bases respectively, with 9 bases between them. The CDR3 has 15 residues. The germline gives CDR1 SGDLS, CDR2 YYNGEE. The CDR3 sequence: CASSVGGGAYNEQFF. The DNA of the CDR3 is TGTGCCAGCAGCGTAGGAGGGGGAGCCTACAATGAGCAGTTCTTC.

The chain couples TRBV19 to TRBJ2-1, with 8 bases identical to TRBD2. Looked up from germline, CDR1 is LNHDA and CDR2 is SQIVND (reference sequence). The CDR3 has 17 residues. The trim removed 3 bases at V and 7 bases at J, leaving 14 bases unmatched. DNA for the CDR3: TGTGCCAGTAGTATCGCGGCCATCGGGAGGGGACGGAATGAGCAGTTCTTC. Amino acids: CASSIAAIGRGRNEQFF.

This rearrangement joins TRBV10-2 to TRBJ2-1; 12 bases are a match to TRBD2. After removal of 0 bases from V and 6 bases from J, the junction contained 12 bases not matched to a gene. Looked up from germline, CDR1 is WSHSY and CDR2 is SAAADI. This CDR3 is 19 amino acids long. This CDR3 reads CASSESLGLAGHVRNEQFF. In DNA form, the CDR3 reads TGCGCCAGCAGTGAGTCTTTAGGACTAGCGGGACACGTACGCAATGAGCAGTTCTTC.

This clonotype has only a few counts. This chain links TRBV2 with TRBJ2-3; 7 positions agree with TRBD2. This CDR3 is 14 amino acids long. The junction had 2 bases not matched to a gene; V was cut back by 4 bases and J by 1 base. The germline gives CDR1 SNHLY, CDR2 FYNNEI. In nucleotides, the CDR3 is TGTGCCAGCAGTGGGGGGGGTCGCACAGATACGCAGTATTTT. Protein product: CASSGGGRTDTQYF.

CDR3 protein: CASTTNFEKLFF. The CDR3 DNA sequence: TGTGCCAGTACCACCAACTTCGAAAAACTGTTTTTT. This chain joins TRBV19 and TRBJ1-4; D gene ambiguous. Germline CDR1 LNHDA, CDR2 SQIVND (reference sequence). V shed 7 bases and J shed 8 bases, with 11 bases lying between them. There are 12 residues in the CDR3.

This chain uses TRBV27 with TRBJ2-7, with D perhaps TRBD2 (6 bases). The CDR3 consists of 16 residues. The germline V gene encodes CDR1 MNHEY and CDR2 SMNVEV (reference sequence). V lost 0 bases and J 3 bases, leaving 15 bases between the germline ends. DNA for the CDR3: TGTGCCAGCAGTTTATCGATTAGCGGATATTTCTACGAGCAGTACTTC. Encoded protein: CASSLSISGYFYEQYF.

V is TRBV28 and J is TRBJ2-7, with D uncertain. This CDR3 comprises 14 residues. CDR1 is MDHEN and CDR2 is SYDVKM in the germline V gene. V lost 5 bases to trimming and J lost 2 bases, with 13 bases between them. Here the CDR3 reads CASSRRSLTYEQYF. CDR3 nucleotides: TGTGCCAGCAGTAGGAGAAGTCTAACCTACGAGCAGTACTTC.

This clonotype has a single count. V usage is TRBV27 and J usage is TRBJ1-6; D is ambiguous. CDR1 and CDR2 (germline): MNHEY, SMNVEV (reference sequence). The CDR3 covers 15 residues. V was trimmed by 3 bases and J by 0 bases, leaving 6 bases between them. The CDR3: CASSFTNSYNSPLHF. CDR3 nucleotides: TGTGCCAGCAGTTTTACCAACTCCTATAATTCACCCCTCCACTTT.

The rearrangement uses TRBV27 and TRBJ2-6, with D tentatively TRBD2 (6 bases). This CDR3 has 19 residues. The germline gives CDR1 MNHEY, CDR2 SMNVEV (reference sequence). V lost 2 bases to trimming and J lost 4 bases, with 21 bases between them. The CDR3 DNA is TGTGCCAGCAGTTTAGATGGAGGGATTTGGACCGGGGGGGCCAACGTCCTGACTTTC. It is translated as CASSLDGGIWTGGANVLTF.

CDR3 residues: CSVVGEEQYF. As DNA, the CDR3 is TGCAGCGTTGTCGGGGAAGAGCAGTACTTC. V and J are TRBV29-1 and TRBJ2-7; possibly TRBD2 for D (5 bases). This CDR3 comprises 10 residues. In germline, CDR1 is SQVTM, CDR2 ANQGSEA. V lost 4 bases, J lost 7 bases, and 8 bases lay in between.